The T cell receptor (beta chain) under discussion was sequenced for a study of blood T cell repertoires in COVID-19 (dated by TCRdb to 2018 to 2020). Background on the whole study: Collaborator samples came from the United States, Italy and Spain and covered acute and convalescent phases of COVID-19. The material from the prospective study consisted of cDNA or gDNA derived from T cells, B-cell-depleted T cells, or PBMCs. The repertoires were released in a freely available public database intended as a resource for research on the immune response to SARS-CoV-2. A de-identified subject ID, COVID-19 status, age in years and sex were almost always included in the sample metadata. Where available, HLA class I and class II types were obtained from metadata supplied by the sample provider rather than from assay-based typing. Samples were obtained from the ongoing ImmuneRACE study (first 160 participants) and from 1,254 subjects provided by 6 global collaborators. Deeply sampled blood TCRbeta repertoires from subjects exposed to, actively infected with, or recovered from COVID-19 were included in the dataset.

Relative to germline, V is 6 bases shorter and J is 4 bases shorter, with 15 bases between their ends. Via the germline V gene (reference sequence), CDR1 is MNHNY and CDR2 SVGAGI. Taken from cysteine to phenylalanine, the CDR3 has 14 residues. The retained sequence is limited to the CDR3, 42 bases, with the frame set at the first base. The collaborating institutions used their own protocols to collect whole blood in K2EDTA tubes. For TCRbeta analysis, collaborator samples were shipped as frozen whole blood, as isolated PBMCs, or as DNA extracted from either sample type. Comment on this clone: The specificity of this receptor is unknown. Base qualities are missing; no much larger clone stands one base away.

Summary of the overall study and its limitations: The amount of clinical and demographic metadata varied by source and participant and was provided uncurated.

The immunoSEQ Assay, a bias-controlled multiplex PCR, was used to amplify TCRbeta CDR3 regions from genomic DNA. The paper's processing steps were these. The number of nucleated cells in each sample was estimated from the amplification of reference gene primers within the assay. Sequence reads were collapsed and filtered to measure the absolute abundance of every unique TCRbeta CDR3 rearrangement. Productive Simpson clonality was computed per sample as the square root of Simpson's diversity index over productive rearrangements. TCRdb holds this immuneACCESS table with in-frame rearrangements only. Some clones are missing; in checked studies, unresolved V genes explain under half, and the rest has no known cause. V, J and clone size are those of that table, while D and trimming were read from the DNA. For this sample the table gives 250,000 to 300,000 clones, of which 70% to 90% were detected only once. The ten most abundant clones make up approximately 10% of the sample.

The sequence was obtained from a woman in her sixties or seventies with acute or convalescent COVID-19. The rearrangement combines TRBV6-6 with TRBJ1-2; TRBD1 is possibly the D segment (5 matching bases). Sequences were obtained from peripheral blood. The nucleotide sequence reads TGTGCCAGCAGCCAGTTGGGGGGGGGCTATGGCTACACCTTC. This gives the protein CASSQLGGGYGYTF.